This section outlines one T cell receptor beta chain sequence together with its context. The record originates from a study of blood T cell repertoires in COVID-19. For the study at large: Acute-phase and convalescent COVID-19 samples originated in the United States, Italy and Spain. PBMCs, B-cell-depleted T cells, or T cells were the source of the cDNA or gDNA that made up the material.

Libraries were prepared by immunoSEQ multiplex PCR; TCRdb keeps only in-frame clonotypes and omits some of them. The sample lists approximately 120,000 clones; approximately 85% were seen once. The V gene lost 5 bases and the J gene lost 3 bases, with 12 bases spanning the gap. Germline V gene lookup returns CDR1 SGHKS and CDR2 YYEKEE (reference sequence). The CDR3 has 14 amino acids. The J gene is TRBJ1-5, the V gene TRBV5-5; D is possibly TRBD1 (6 bases). Sample: peripheral blood. The TCR sequence derives from a human donor in a cohort sampled during active COVID-19. The CDR3 loop reads CASSPGHLNQPQHF. The CDR3 DNA reads TGTGCCAGCAGTCCGGGACACCTCAATCAGCCCCAGCATTTT. The full variable domain, with the rest looked up from reference TRBV5-5 and TRBJ1-5, is DAGVTQSPTHLIKTRGQQVTLRCSPISGHKSVSWYQQVLGQGPQFIFQYYEKEERGRGNFPDRFSARQFPNYSSELNVNALLLGDSALYLCASSPGHLNQPQHFGDGTRLSIL.